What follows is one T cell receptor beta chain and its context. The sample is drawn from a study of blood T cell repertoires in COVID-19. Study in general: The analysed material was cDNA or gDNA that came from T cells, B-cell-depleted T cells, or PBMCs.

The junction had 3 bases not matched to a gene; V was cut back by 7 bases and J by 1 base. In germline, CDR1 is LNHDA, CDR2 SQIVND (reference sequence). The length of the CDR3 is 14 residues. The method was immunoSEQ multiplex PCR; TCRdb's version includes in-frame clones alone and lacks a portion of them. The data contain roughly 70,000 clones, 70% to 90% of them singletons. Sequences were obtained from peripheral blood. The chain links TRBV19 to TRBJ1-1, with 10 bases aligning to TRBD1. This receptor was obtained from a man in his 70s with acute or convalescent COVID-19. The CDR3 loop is CASTRTGGNTEAFF. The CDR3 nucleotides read TGTGCCAGTACCCGGACAGGGGGGAACACTGAAGCTTTCTTT. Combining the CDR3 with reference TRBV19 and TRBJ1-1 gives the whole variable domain DGGITQSPKYLFRKEGQNVTLSCEQNLNHDAMYWYRQDPGQGLRLIYYSQIVNDFQKGDIAEGYSVSREKKESFPLTVTSAQKNPTAFYLCASTRTGGNTEAFFGQGTRLTVV.